These 15 T cell receptor beta chains share one sample of origin, sequenced in a study of OX40 agonist ivuxolimab in advanced cancers. Measured with immunoSEQ multiplex PCR; TCRdb has only the in-frame clones, and not every one. The data hold roughly 100,000 clones, with 85% to 90% observed a single time. Sequenced here: CD4+ or CD8+ T cells sorted from blood, sampled in a trial of the OX40 agonist ivuxolimab. These receptor sequences come from an adult with an advanced solid tumor such as melanoma, head and neck, liver or kidney cancer.

The V and J genes are TRBV9 and TRBJ2-6; D not certain. The CDR3 sequence is 15 residues long. V was trimmed by 0 bases and J by 0 bases, leaving 4 bases between them. CDR1 and CDR2 (germline): SGDLS, YYNGEE. In DNA form, the CDR3 reads TGTGCCAGCAGCGTAGACAGCTCTGGGGCCAACGTCCTGACTTTC. Amino acid sequence: CASSVDSSGANVLTF.

The V gene is TRBV9, the J gene TRBJ1-4, with D tentatively TRBD1 (5 bases). The CDR3 contains 13 residues. Germline CDR1 and CDR2: SGDLS and YYNGEE. The V end lost 3 bases, the J end lost 8 bases, and 11 bases lay between the germline ends. This CDR3 reads CASSAGTAEKLFF. Here the CDR3 DNA reads TGTGCCAGCAGCGCCGGGACCGCCGAAAAACTGTTTTTT.

This clone occurred once. This chain links TRBV19 with TRBJ2-1; 7 bases are a match to TRBD1. The junction had 7 bases not matched to a gene; V was cut back by 5 bases and J by 3 bases. CDR3 length: 15 amino acids. The germline CDR1 and CDR2 sequences are LNHDA and SQIVND (reference sequence). CDR3 protein: CASSSPRQGYNEQFF. DNA for the CDR3: TGTGCCAGTAGTTCTCCGAGACAGGGCTACAATGAGCAGTTCTTC.

The rearrangement links TRBV18 to TRBJ2-5; D may be TRBD2 (6 bases). The CDR3 is made up of 14 amino acids. V was trimmed by 2 bases and J by 1 base, leaving 8 bases between them. Germline V gene data show CDR1 as KGHSH and CDR2 as LQKENI. For the CDR3, the DNA is TGTGCCAGCTCACCAGGGGGGTTCCAAGAGACCCAGTACTTC. Its translation: CASSPGGFQETQYF.

V is TRBV30 and J is TRBJ2-5, with D perhaps matching TRBD2 (5 bases). V was cut by 0 bases and J by 1 base, with 9 bases left in between. Germline CDR1 and CDR2: GTSNPN and SVGIG (reference sequence). The CDR3 runs to 14 residues. The CDR3, as DNA: TGTGCCTGGAGTGTCCGTGCGGGCCAAGAGACCCAGTACTTC. As protein: CAWSVRAGQETQYF.

The genes are TRBV7-2 and TRBJ1-6, with 7 bases identical to TRBD1. CDR1 SGHTA and CDR2 FQGNSA come from the germline V gene. CDR3 length equals 13 residues. The V gene end was trimmed by 7 bases and the J gene end by 10 bases; junction bases not matched to a gene: 7. The CDR3 DNA reads as TGTGCCAGCAACCAGGGGGTACTCTCACCCCTCCACTTT. It is translated as CASNQGVLSPLHF. Together with reference TRBV7-2 and TRBJ1-6, the CDR3 gives the full variable domain: GAGVSQSPSNKVTEKGKDVELRCDPISGHTALYWYRQSLGQGLEFLIYFQGNSAPDKSGLPSDRFSAERTGGSVSTLTIQRTQQEDSAVYLCASNQGVLSPLHFGNGTRLTVT.

CDR3 DNA: TGTGCCAGCACCGAGGGTGGGGGGGCCTACGAGCAGTACTTC. As protein: CASTEGGGAYEQYF. The chain links TRBV6-1 to TRBJ2-7; 7 nucleotides align to TRBD2. CDR1 is MNHNS and CDR2 is SASEGT in the germline V gene. V lost 7 bases, J lost 2 bases, and 8 bases stayed unmatched. CDR3 length equals 14 residues.

This chain uses TRBV6-6 with TRBJ2-3; weak D call: TRBD2 (5 bases). V shed 7 bases and J shed 1 base, with 12 bases lying between them. Germline V gene sequence: CDR1 MNHNY, CDR2 SVGAGI (reference sequence). CDR3 size: 14 residues. CDR3 DNA: TGTGCCAGCAACGGGGTCTGGGGCACAGATACGCAGTATTTT. This encodes CASNGVWGTDTQYF.

The J gene is TRBJ2-7, the V gene TRBV12-5, with D perhaps given as TRBD1 or TRBD2 (6 bases each). Between the trimmed V and J ends, which lost 2 bases and 4 bases, there was a span of 12 bases. Germline assignment: CDR1 LGHNT and CDR2 FRNRAP. The CDR3 has 14 amino acids. The CDR3 loop is CASGLYGGLYEQYF. DNA of the CDR3: TGTGCTAGTGGTTTGTATGGGGGGCTTTACGAGCAGTACTTC. The whole variable domain, remainder taken from reference TRBV12-5 and TRBJ2-7, is DARVTQTPRHKVTEMGQEVTMRCQPILGHNTVFWYRQTMMQGLELLAYFRNRAPLDDSGMPKDRFSAEMPDATLATLKIQPSEPRDSAVYFCASGLYGGLYEQYFGPGTRLTVT.

V gene TRBV7-2 combines with J gene TRBJ2-7; D perhaps matches TRBD1 (7 bases). The germline V gene encodes CDR1 SGHTA and CDR2 FQGNSA. This CDR3 comprises 16 residues. The V end was cut by 1 base, the J end by 4 bases, with 17 bases between. Written as DNA, the CDR3 is TGTGCCAGCAGCTTAGACAGGACAGGCGCGGGATACGAGCAGTACTTC. This encodes CASSLDRTGAGYEQYF.

There are a few counts of this clone. The chain carries TRBV28 and TRBJ2-7; D call uncertain. Germline loops: CDR1 MDHEN, CDR2 SYDVKM. This CDR3 comprises 13 residues. Trimming cost V 5 bases and J 2 bases, with 10 bases left between them. The CDR3 sequence: CASSTTVTYEQYF. The CDR3 DNA reads as TGTGCCAGCAGTACGACCGTTACCTACGAGCAGTACTTC.

V is TRBV18 and J is TRBJ2-7; 15 bases align to TRBD2. The CDR3 is 16 residues long. The V gene end was trimmed by 3 bases and the J gene end by 3 bases; junction bases not matched to a gene: 3. The V gene's germline CDR1 is KGHSH and CDR2 LQKENI. The CDR3 here is CASSPGTSGGYYEQYF. The CDR3, as DNA: TGTGCCAGCTCACCGGGGACTAGCGGGGGGTACTACGAGCAGTACTTC.

This chain connects TRBV12-5 to TRBJ2-1; TRBD1 might be the D (6 bases). This CDR3 is built from 14 residues. The V and J ends lost 1 base and 4 bases respectively, with 8 bases between them. The germline V gene has CDR1 LGHNT and CDR2 FRNRAP. The CDR3 sequence is CASGLGGGYNEQFF. DNA of the CDR3: TGTGCTAGTGGTTTGGGAGGGGGATACAATGAGCAGTTCTTC.

This CDR3 reads CASSYLSGGQRGTQYF. The CDR3 DNA follows: TGTGCCAGCAGTTACCTCAGCGGGGGCCAGAGGGGGACCCAGTACTTC. The chain carries TRBV6-6 and TRBJ2-5; TRBD2 aligns across 8 bases. The V and J ends lost 2 bases and 7 bases, in that order; junction bases with no gene match: 12. This CDR3 region has 16 residues. Per the germline V gene, CDR1 is MNHNY and CDR2 is SVGAGI (reference sequence).

The chain links TRBV7-8 to TRBJ2-7; 7 bases match TRBD2. J gave up 4 bases and V 3 bases, and 15 bases lay outside the gene matches. The CDR3 sequence is 17 residues long. The germline gives CDR1 SGHVS, CDR2 FQNEAQ. CDR3 loop: CASSFLPGGGNLYEQYF. CDR3 coding DNA: TGTGCCAGCAGCTTCCTCCCTGGGGGGGGAAATTTATACGAGCAGTACTTC.